This is a list of T cell receptor beta chains from one sample in a study of CD8+CD57+ T cells in acquired aplastic anemia. TCRdb recomputed calls from the reads with MiXCR, one row per CDR3 protein. In the table there are about 270,000 distinct CDR3 sequences, roughly 82% of which are singletons. The specimen sequenced was sorted CD4+, CD8+, or CD8+CD57+ T cells (not recorded which) from PBMCs. The receptors were gathered from a human donor with aplastic anemia. CDR3s include the opening cysteine and the closing phenylalanine or tryptophan. Each record gives: clone size, D gene, J gene, V gene, CDR3 DNA, CDR3 protein. A D gene is named only where the DNA matches it firmly. Clone size is shown for a subset of rows, as once, few, many or a class of expanded clone.

>once|.|TRBJ1-1|TRBV5-6
TGTGCCAGCAGCTTTGGGGAGTTCACTGAAGCTTTCTTT
CASSFGEFTEAFF
>.|.|TRBJ1-1|TRBV11-3
TGTGCCAGCAGCTTAGAGCTGACAGCCCTGGTGAACACTGAAGCTCTCTTT
CASSLELTALVNTEALF
>.|TRBD1|TRBJ2-1|TRBV2
TGTGCCAGCAGGGGACAGGGGCACGATGAGCAGTTCTTC
CASRGQGHDEQFF
>once|.|TRBJ2-1|TRBV7-6
TGTGCCAGCAGCTTTGAAAGAGGCGTGGGAACCGATGAGCAGTTCTTC
CASSFERGVGTDEQFF
>once|.|TRBJ2-3|TRBV7-9
TGTGCCAGCAGCTTAGAACCAACACCGTACTATGAGCAGTTT
CASSLEPTPYYEQF
>.|TRBD1|TRBJ1-2|TRBV7-9
TGTGCCAGCAGCCCCGGGACAGAGGATCACACAGATACGTACACCTTC
CASSPGTEDHTDTYTF
>.|.|TRBJ2-7|TRBV7-3
TGTGCCAGCAGCTTCGTGCAGGGTCCCTACGCGCAGTATTTC
CASSFVQGPYAQYF
>.|.|TRBJ1-5|TRBV7-8
TGTGCCAGCAGTGCGTCGAGAAGCAATCAGTTCCTGCATTTT
CASSASRSNQFLHF
>.|.|TRBJ2-3|TRBV7-8
TGTGCCAGCAGCTACGGGGGAGGTGCCGGTACGGAGTATTTT
CASSYGGGAGTEYF
>many|TRBD1|TRBJ2-3|TRBV6-6
TGTGCCAGCAGTTACGCACAGGGGTCCTCCTACACAGATACGCAGTATTTT
CASSYAQGSSYTDTQYF
>.|.|TRBJ2-3|TRBV7-8
TGTGCCAGCAGGTTCGGGGCAAACGGGACACAGTATTTT
CASRFGANGTQYF
>once|TRBD2|TRBJ2-1|TRBV11-1
TGTGCCAGCAGCTTAGGGGACAGCGGGGGGAGCGATGAGCAGTTCTTC
CASSLGDSGGSDEQFF
>.|.|TRBJ1-1|TRBV7-9
TGTGCCATCCCGGACGGGACGTCGAACACTGAAGCTTTCTTT
CAIPDGTSNTEAFF
>.|.|TRBJ1-6|TRBV2
TGTGCCAGCAGCTTAGTGCAGGGAAATAATACTCCCCTCCACTTT
CASSLVQGNNTPLHF
>many|TRBD2|TRBJ2-1|TRBV12-3/TRBV12-4
TGTGCCAGTTCGACTAGCGGGAGGGAAATCAGTGATGAGCAGTTCTTC
CASSTSGREISDEQFF
>.|.|TRBJ1-1|TRBV9
TGTGCCAGCAGCGTAGGGGGGACGAGCACAGATACAGCTTTCTTT
CASSVGGTSTDTAFF
>.|TRBD2|TRBJ2-5|TRBV9
TGTGCCAGCAGCGTCGGGCCTAGCGGAATAGATACGCAGTACTTC
CASSVGPSGIDTQYF
>.|.|TRBJ2-1|TRBV24-1
TGTGCCACCAGTGACACTTACAATGAGCAGTTCTTC
CATSDTYNEQFF
>once|TRBD1|TRBJ2-3|TRBV19
TGTGCCAGCAGTATAGCAGGGGGAGCCTGCAATGAGCAGTATTTC
CASSIAGGACNEQYF
>.|.|TRBJ2-3|TRBV7-8
TGTGCCAGCAGCTTTGATCCAGGCGGGACAGCCCCTTACACGCAGTATTTT
CASSFDPGGTAPYTQYF
>.|.|TRBJ2-1|TRBV2
TGTGCCGGAAAAGGGACACACTACAATGAGCAGTTCTTC
CAGKGTHYNEQFF
>.|.|TRBJ2-3|TRBV10-2
TGCGCCAGCAGTGAACTAGGGGGTAGCACAGATACGCAGTATTTT
CASSELGGSTDTQYF
>.|.|TRBJ1-2|TRBV7-8
TGTGCCAGCAGCTTAGCGAGGGGCGCCGATACGCAGTATTACACCTTC
CASSLARGADTQYYTF
>.|.|TRBJ1-2|TRBV7-2
TGTGCCAGCAGCTTGGCGAGGGACGGCGACGTATACTGCTACACCTTC
CASSLARDGDVYCYTF
>.|TRBD1|TRBJ1-1|TRBV9
TGTGCCAGCAGCGTAGATCGGAGGGGGCATAAGCAATCCTTCTTT
CASSVDRRGHKQSFF
>.|.|TRBJ2-3|TRBV5-6
TGTGCCAGCAGCCAAGAAACCAATACGCAGTATTTT
CASSQETNTQYF
>.|TRBD1|TRBJ2-3|TRBV10-2
TGCGCCAGCAGTAAAACGGGGACAGACACCAAGACCCAGTATTTT
CASSKTGTDTKTQYF
>.|.|TRBJ1-3|TRBV2
TGTGCCAGCAGTGATCCCCCCACGGGGTTCTCTGGAAACACCATATATTTT
CASSDPPTGFSGNTIYF
>.|.|TRBJ2-3|TRBV7-9
TGTGCCAGCAGCTTAGAGAACCCCGAGCAGTATTTCGAGTTT
CASSLENPEQYFEF
>.|TRBD1|TRBJ2-7|TRBV20-1
TGCAGTGCTAGGCGAATCGGGACAGAAGGGGCCTACGAGCAGTACTTC
CSARRIGTEGAYEQYF
>once|.|TRBJ1-2|TRBV7-9
TGTGCCAGCAGCTTGAGGAGGGACGGGCTCGTATACACCTTC
CASSLRRDGLVYTF
>.|TRBD1|TRBJ1-1|TRBV9
TGTGCCAGCAGCGAAAAAACAGGGGGAACGGCTTTCTTT
CASSEKTGGTAFF
>.|.|TRBJ2-6|TRBV2
.
CASSDGGIHEQFFGLGF
>.|.|TRBJ2-3|TRBV7-2
TGTGCCAGCAGCTTTGGACCAGATCCAGATACGCAGTATTTT
CASSFGPDPDTQYF
>once|.|TRBJ1-3|TRBV7-3
TGTGCCAGCACAAGACGGGCCAACGTTCTTCACCCCGGAAACACCATATATTTT
CASTRRANVLHPGNTIYF
>.|.|TRBJ2-5|TRBV7-9
TGTGCCAACGAGGGAGCGGCGTACCAAGAGACCCTGTACTTC
CANEGAAYQETLYF
>.|TRBD1|TRBJ2-3|TRBV9
TGTGCCAGCAGCAACGAGACAGGGCTGTTGGGCATTTTT
CASSNETGLLGIF
>.|.|TRBJ2-2|TRBV7-2
TGTGCCAGCAACGTCGGAGCAGCGAACACCGGGGAGCTGTTTTTT
CASNVGAANTGELFF
>many|.|TRBJ1-1|TRBV27
TGTGCCAGCAGTTTATCTAAGGGCACTGAAGCTTTCTTT
CASSLSKGTEAFF
>.|.|TRBJ2-5|TRBV7-9
TGTGCCAGCAGCTTAGTACCCGAGGAGCTGTTTCTTGAATTC
CASSLVPEELFLEF
>.|.|TRBJ2-7|TRBV15
TGTGCCACCAGCGGACGGGGCCTAGCCTATGTGCAGTACTTC
CATSGRGLAYVQYF
>.|.|TRBJ2-3|TRBV9
TGTGCCAGCAGCGCTACATCAGGTACGCAGTATTTT
CASSATSGTQYF
>.|.|TRBJ2-1|TRBV10-3
TGTGCCAGTAGTATCGATAGCGGACCTTACAATGAGCAGTCCTTC
CASSIDSGPYNEQSF
>once|.|TRBJ2-5|TRBV9
TGTGCCAGCAGCGTAGGGACCGGGGAGACCCAGTACTTC
CASSVGTGETQYF
>.|.|TRBJ2-5|TRBV7-3
TGTGCCAGCAGCAGAGGGACCGAGCCCGAGACCCAGTACTTC
CASSRGTEPETQYF
>few|.|TRBJ1-2|TRBV7-9
TGTGCCAGCAGCCAGGGACGGGAAGATGGCTACACCTTC
CASSQGREDGYTF
>.|.|TRBJ2-1|TRBV7-3
TGTGCCAGCAGCGTATACGGGACTTGGGGAAATGACCAGTTCTTC
CASSVYGTWGNDQFF
>.|.|TRBJ1-2|TRBV9
TGTGCCAGCAGCGTCGGGGGGAGCGGAAACGATACGCACACCTTC
CASSVGGSGNDTHTF
>.|.|TRBJ2-7|TRBV2
TGTGCCAGCAGTGACGGTGGCAGGGTCATAGACGAGCAGTACTTC
CASSDGGRVIDEQYF
>.|.|TRBJ1-1|TRBV9
TGTGCCAGCAACGCACAGGGCGATGGCACTGAAGCTTTCTTT
CASNAQGDGTEAFF
>many|TRBD2|TRBJ2-2|TRBV4-3
TGCGCCAGCAGCCAAAAGCGGGAGGGAGAGGAGCTGTTTTTT
CASSQKREGEELFF
>.|.|TRBJ2-1|TRBV7-6
TGTGCCAGCAGTATAGCTCACGGGACAAAAGATGCCCAGTTCTTC
CASSIAHGTKDAQFF
>.|TRBD2|TRBJ2-7|TRBV5-4
TGTGCCAGCAGCGTTACTAGCGACGCGGCCTACGAGCAGTACTTC
CASSVTSDAAYEQYF
>.|.|TRBJ1-1|TRBV5-5
TGCGCCAGCAGCCGCCGACTAGCAGGGAACACTGAAGCTTTCTTT
CASSRRLAGNTEAFF
>once|.|TRBJ2-7|TRBV7-2
TGTGCCAGCAGTTTCGTGGAGGGTACCTACGCGCAGTACTTC
CASSFVEGTYAQYF